The 17 T cell receptor beta chains below were found in one sample sequenced in a study of human CD8 memory T cell subsets. Sequencing libraries of TCR beta were made by UMI-labeled 5' RACE. TCRdb reprocessed the 5' RACE reads, keeping one entry per CDR3 protein, no DNA. This specimen shows over 5,500 distinct CDR3 sequences; the ten leading clones hold roughly 24%. Sequencing was carried out using CD8+ T cells from PBMCs. The receptor source for this set is a human donor in good health.

By frequency, this clonotype registers medium-sized. The V call is TRBV5-5, the J call TRBJ1-1; there is no DNA to check the TCRdb D call of TRBD1. The CDR3 loop spans 12 amino acids. The germline V gene has CDR1 SGHKS and CDR2 YYEKEE (reference sequence). Here the CDR3 reads CASSGDSTEAFF. Full variable domain (outside the CDR3, taken from reference TRBV5-5 and TRBJ1-1): DAGVTQSPTHLIKTRGQQVTLRCSPISGHKSVSWYQQVLGQGPQFIFQYYEKEERGRGNFPDRFSARQFPNYSSELNVNALLLGDSALYLCASSGDSTEAFFGQGTRLTVV.

By frequency, this clonotype registers medium-sized. The gene calls are TRBV21-1 and TRBJ2-7; absent DNA, TCRdb's TRBD1 call cannot be checked. TRBV21-1 is marked as a pseudogene. The CDR3 extends over 16 amino acids. The CDR3 spells CASSKGAGAIQRRQYF.

The chain employs TRBV20-1 and TRBJ2-7; the TCRdb call, TRBD1, lacks DNA for checking. The CDR3 spans 15 residues. Germline CDR1 and CDR2: DFQATT and SNEGSKA (reference sequence). The CDR3 sequence: CSARDWTGFSYEQYF.

This chain joins TRBV7-3 and TRBJ2-1; as DNA is missing, the TRBD1 call by TCRdb cannot be tested. The V gene's germline CDR1 is SGHTA and CDR2 FQGTGA. The CDR3 length is 15 residues. The CDR3 reads CASSLTGTEYNEQFF.

J is TRBJ2-2 and V is TRBV14. The CDR3 is 13 amino acids. Germline values: CDR1 SGHDN, CDR2 FVKESK. CDR3 residues: CASSQVMSGELFF.

The CDR3 is CASRGTEETQYF. V gene TRBV10-2 combines with J gene TRBJ2-5; the TCRdb D gene call, TRBD1, has no DNA to confirm it. The CDR3 length is 12 residues. Germline V gene lookup returns CDR1 WSHSY and CDR2 SAAADI.

The chain joins TRBV25-1 to TRBJ2-7; as DNA is missing, the TRBD1 call by TCRdb cannot be tested. Germline V lookup: CDR1 MGHDK, CDR2 SYGVNS. This CDR3 is built from 12 residues. The CDR3 sequence: CASSPQGYEQYF.

CDR3 region: CSVEDHLSYEQYF. The gene calls are TRBV29-1 and TRBJ2-7. There are 13 residues in the CDR3. Germline CDR1 SQVTM, CDR2 ANQGSEA.

V is TRBV7-9 and J is TRBJ2-5; with no DNA, the TCRdb D assignment of TRBD1 cannot be verified. The CDR3 is 14 amino acids. From germline, CDR1 is SEHNR and CDR2 FQNEAQ (reference sequence). The CDR3 spells CASSSLGGQETQYF. The whole variable domain, remainder taken from reference TRBV7-9 and TRBJ2-5, is DTGVSQNPRHKITKRGQNVTFRCDPISEHNRLYWYRQTLGQGPEFLTYFQNEAQLEKSRLLSDRFSAERPKGSFSTLEIQRTEQGDSAMYLCASSSLGGQETQYFGPGTRLLVL.

The chain has TRBV29-1 and TRBJ2-1; TCRdb's D call, TRBD2, is unchecked because there is no DNA. Germline V gene sequence: CDR1 SQVTM, CDR2 ANQGSEA. This CDR3 has 17 amino acids. The CDR3 region is CSVDGREGLGIGSEQFF.

J is TRBJ2-3 and V is TRBV20-1. This CDR3 comprises 11 residues. The V gene's germline CDR1 is DFQATT and CDR2 SNEGSKA (reference sequence). The CDR3 spells CSARWADTQYF.

This clonotype is medium-sized (0.01 to 0.1%) by frequency. The chain has TRBV11-2 and TRBJ2-5; TCRdb selects TRBD1, and the lack of DNA leaves this call unchecked. CDR1 is SGHAT, CDR2 FQNNGV, per germline. This CDR3 spans 14 amino acids. The CDR3 here is CASIQDRAKETQYF.

This clonotype registers medium-sized by frequency. V usage is TRBV7-9 and J usage is TRBJ1-1; TCRdb returns TRBD1, unconfirmable since there is no DNA. The germline V gene encodes CDR1 SEHNR and CDR2 FQNEAQ (reference sequence). The CDR3 consists of 12 residues. The CDR3: CASSLSGQEAFF.

V is TRBV25-1 and J is TRBJ2-5; TCRdb picks TRBD1, but there is no DNA to check that call. Germline-derived CDR1 and CDR2 are MGHDK and SYGVNS. The CDR3 contains 18 residues. The CDR3 region is CASSEYPSGHPGEETQYF. The variable domain in full, with the rest retrieved from reference TRBV25-1 and TRBJ2-5, is EADIYQTPRYLVIGTGKKITLECSQTMGHDKMYWYQQDPGMELHLIHYSYGVNSTEKGDLSSESTVSRIRTEHFPLTLESARPSHTSQYLCASSEYPSGHPGEETQYFGPGTRLLVL.

The chain is built from TRBV9 and TRBJ2-7. The germline V gene encodes CDR1 SGDLS and CDR2 YYNGEE. The CDR3 length is 14 residues. CDR3 residues: CASSVVGSSYEQYF.

The chain is built from TRBV29-1 and TRBJ1-3. The CDR3 length is 15 residues. CDR1 is SQVTM and CDR2 is ANQGSEA in the germline V gene. CDR3 residues: CSVAPADSSGNTIYF.

Judged by frequency, this clonotype is medium-sized (0.01 to 0.1%). CDR3 in amino acids: CASRAGTSGQETQYF. The V and J genes are TRBV10-2 and TRBJ2-5; TCRdb proposes TRBD2, but this gene call is untestable without DNA. Germline values: CDR1 WSHSY, CDR2 SAAADI. This CDR3 has 15 residues.